Shown below are 11 T cell receptor beta chains from a single sample sequenced in a study of blood T cells in healthy people across ages. PCR was performed a second time for 7 to 11 cycles using a sample-barcoded 5' primer and a J-beta primer mix. TCRdb called the 5' RACE reads again in MiXCR, with one record for every CDR3 protein. This sample carries 800,000 to 950,000 distinct CDR3 sequences, around 46% of them seen once, and the ten largest clones take around 15%. Sequencing was performed on blood. The origin of the receptors is a man younger than 45 in good health.

Note on this clonotype: The junction does not match germline at one end; this may be a read error. The gene calls are TRBV28 and TRBJ2-7, with D unclear. The germline CDR1 and CDR2 sequences are MDHEN and SYDVKM. This CDR3 region has 15 residues. This CDR3 is CASSLVGQVSYEQYF. The CDR3 coding sequence is TGTGCCAGTAGTTTAGTAGGGCAGGTCTCCTACGAGCAGTACTTC.

The V and J genes are TRBV5-1 and TRBJ2-3, with TRBD2 matching 8 bases. Germline V gives CDR1 SGHRS, CDR2 YFSETQ. The ends lost 6 bases at V and 0 bases at J; junction bases unmatched: 9. CDR3 length: 16 amino acids. The CDR3 reads CASNSPGGSSTDTQYF. The CDR3 DNA is TGCGCCAGCAACTCCCCGGGAGGGTCCAGCACAGATACGCAGTATTTT.

The chain links TRBV3-1 to TRBJ2-3, with D possibly matching TRBD2 (5 bases). This CDR3 is 15 amino acids long. Trimming removed 3 bases from V and 1 base from J, with 11 bases in between. Germline V gene lookup returns CDR1 LGHDT and CDR2 YNNKEL (reference sequence). The CDR3 DNA sequence: TGTGCCAGCAGCCAGATAGATAGCGGCACAGATACGCAGTATTTT. It translates to CASSQIDSGTDTQYF.

The V gene is TRBV15, the J gene TRBJ2-3; no reliable D call. Germline V gene data show CDR1 as LNHNV and CDR2 as YYDKDF (reference sequence). The CDR3 covers 15 residues. With 0 bases removed from V and 5 bases from J, the gap between germline ends came to 12 bases. This CDR3 is CATSRDTARGDTQYF. In DNA form, the CDR3 reads TGTGCCACCAGCAGAGACACAGCGAGAGGAGATACGCAGTATTTT.

The chain has TRBV7-2 and TRBJ2-7, with TRBD2 matching over 9 bases. CDR1 SGHTA and CDR2 FQGNSA come from the germline V gene. The CDR3 has 15 residues. V shed 8 bases, J shed 2 bases, and the junction held 10 bases outside the gene matches. Here the CDR3 DNA reads TGTGCCAGCGGCCTAAGTAGCGGGGGAACCTACGAGCAGTACTTC. As protein: CASGLSSGGTYEQYF.

This clonotype has a count of ten or more. V is TRBV7-9 and J is TRBJ2-3; D is possibly TRBD1 (6 bases). The germline V gene encodes CDR1 SEHNR and CDR2 FQNEAQ (reference sequence). The CDR3 consists of 14 residues. V was shortened by 4 bases and J by 5 bases, with 13 bases between the two germline ends. The CDR3 spells CASSSTSGVDTQYF. For the CDR3, the DNA is TGTGCCAGCAGCTCAACCTCAGGGGTAGATACGCAGTATTTT.

The CDR3 spells CASSVPRTGKGETQYF. CDR3 DNA: TGTGCCAGCAGCGTCCCCCGGACAGGGAAGGGAGAGACCCAGTACTTC. The V and J genes are TRBV7-9 and TRBJ2-7, with 8 positions matching TRBD1. The J call is doubtful: the DNA matches TRBJ2-5 better. This CDR3 spans 16 amino acids. The V gene's germline CDR1 is SEHNR and CDR2 FQNEAQ (reference sequence).

Note on this clonotype: A junction boundary mismatches the germline segment, possibly from a read error. The genes are TRBV7-6 and TRBJ2-7, with 7 bases identical to TRBD1. The better agreement between TRBJ2-5 and the DNA end casts doubt on the J call. Germline lookup yields CDR1 SGHVS and CDR2 FNYEAQ. This CDR3 spans 16 amino acids. The CDR3 bases are TGTGCTAGCAGCCCTATGACAGGGAACTCTGGGGAGACCCAGTACTTC. It specifies CASSPMTGNSGETQYF.

The chain uses TRBV7-8 and TRBJ2-7; D could derive from TRBD1 or TRBD2 (5 bases each). V gave up 5 bases and J gave up 6 bases, with 14 bases separating them. Germline lookup yields CDR1 SGHVS and CDR2 FQNEAQ. The CDR3 runs 13 residues. This chain's CDR3 is CASSVGEGPEQYF. CDR3 bases: TGTGCCAGCAGCGTAGGTGAGGGGCCCGAGCAGTACTTC.

Worth noting for this clonotype: It may be a read error: a sequence one base away is much more abundant. The rearrangement links TRBV20-1 to TRBJ2-5, with TRBD2 as a possible D gene (6 bases). TRBJ2-4 explains the end of the DNA better; the J call may be wrong. The CDR3 sequence is 14 residues long. CDR1 is DFQATT and CDR2 is SNEGSKA in the germline V gene (reference sequence). CDR3 DNA: TGCAGTGTCGCCAGCGGCGGGAAGTCAGACATTCAGTACTTC. This translates into CSVASGGKSDIQYF.

This clonotype was counted only a few times. The V and J genes are TRBV29-1 and TRBJ1-1; D is uncertain. Deletions cut 5 bases from V and 4 bases from J, with 14 bases between. This CDR3 is 13 amino acids long. CDR1 is SQVTM and CDR2 is ANQGSEA in the germline V gene. In DNA, the CDR3 is TGCAGCGTTAGTAAGGCGGAAGGCACTGAAGCTTTCTTT. Its protein product is CSVSKAEGTEAFF. The variable domain in full, with the rest retrieved from reference TRBV29-1 and TRBJ1-1, is SAVISQKPSRDICQRGTSLTIQCQVDSQVTMMFWYRQQPGQSLTLIATANQGSEATYESGFVIDKFPISRPNLTFSTLTVSNMSPEDSSIYLCSVSKAEGTEAFFGQGTRLTVV.